The subject of this entry is one T cell receptor beta chain. The data derive from a study of T cells in tuberculosis. General observations from the study: The stringent gate may have excluded weak CD1B-GMM tetramer binders.

In germline, CDR1 is SQVTM, CDR2 ANQGSEA. V gave up 3 bases and J gave up 10 bases, with 13 bases separating them. The CDR3 has 13 amino acids. No alpha-beta pairing information exists for these sequences. TCRdb's table, derived via immunoSEQ multiplex PCR, lists solely in-frame clones and lacks some. Of approximately 100,000 clones in the sample, approximately 91% were seen once. Cells were sorted from thawed PBMC rested overnight and stained with GMM-loaded CD1B tetramer, viability dye and anti-CD3. The CD1B tetramers carried C32 glucose monomycolate purified from Rhodococcus equi. Each donor contributed some 100,000 sorted tetramer-negative cells.

Sequenced sample: CD1b-GMM tetramer-negative cells sorted from PBMCs. The receptor's source is an adult woman with latent tuberculosis. The rearrangement links TRBV29-1 to TRBJ1-6; tentative D call: TRBD1 (5 bases). CDR3 residues: CSVDVGEGSPLHF. The CDR3 DNA sequence: TGCAGCGTTGATGTGGGGGAGGGATCACCCCTCCACTTT.